This T cell receptor (beta chain) derives from a study of graft-versus-host responses after intestinal transplantation. At the level of the study: All recipients got anti-thymocyte globulin induction, then tacrolimus and steroids for about 3 years. Overall study findings and caveats: Peak circulating GvH clone levels were associated with early post-transplant HvG declines.

For this clone: Its antigen remains unknown.

TCRdb's table, derived via immunoSEQ multiplex PCR, lists solely in-frame clones and lacks some. The repertoire has nearly 20,000 clones, approximately 89% of them found once; the top ten carry just under 9.5%. The V and J ends lost 6 bases and 4 bases, in that order; junction bases with no gene match: 14. The CDR3 contains 16 residues. Germline loops: CDR1 LNHDA, CDR2 SQIVND (reference sequence). This material consisted of PBMCs, taken about 240 days after intestinal transplant. V and J are TRBV19 and TRBJ1-2; 7 nucleotides line up with TRBD1. This TCR derives from a human patient who received an intestinal transplant, so some T cells may come from the graft donor. Here the CDR3 reads CASSRNRGTDAYGYTF. CDR3 DNA sequence: TGTGCCAGTAGCAGAAACCGAGGGACAGACGCCTATGGCTACACCTTC.